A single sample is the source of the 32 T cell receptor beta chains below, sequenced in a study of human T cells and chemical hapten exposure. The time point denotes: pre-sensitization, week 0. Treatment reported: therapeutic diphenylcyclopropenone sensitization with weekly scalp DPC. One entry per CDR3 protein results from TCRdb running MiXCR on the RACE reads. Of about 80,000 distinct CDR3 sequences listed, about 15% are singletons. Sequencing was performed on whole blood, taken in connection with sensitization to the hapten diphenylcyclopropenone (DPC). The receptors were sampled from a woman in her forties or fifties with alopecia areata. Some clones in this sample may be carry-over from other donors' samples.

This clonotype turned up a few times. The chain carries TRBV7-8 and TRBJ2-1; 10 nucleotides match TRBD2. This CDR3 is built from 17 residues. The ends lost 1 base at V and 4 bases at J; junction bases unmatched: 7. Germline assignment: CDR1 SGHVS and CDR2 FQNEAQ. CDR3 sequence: CASSLGPSGSGYNEQFF. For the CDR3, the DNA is TGTGCCAGCAGCTTAGGACCTAGCGGGAGTGGTTACAATGAGCAGTTCTTC. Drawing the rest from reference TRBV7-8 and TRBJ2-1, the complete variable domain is GAGVSQSPRYKVAKRGQDVALRCDPISGHVSLFWYQQALGQGPEFLTYFQNEAQLDKSGLPSDRFFAERPEGSVSTLKIQRTQQEDSAVYLCASSLGPSGSGYNEQFFGPGTRLTVL.

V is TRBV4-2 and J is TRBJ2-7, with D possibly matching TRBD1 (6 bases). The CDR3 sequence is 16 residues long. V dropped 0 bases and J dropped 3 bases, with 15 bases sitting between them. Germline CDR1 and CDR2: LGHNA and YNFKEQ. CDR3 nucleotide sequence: TGTGCCAGCAGCCAAGAAGGCTGGACAGAGGACTACGAGCAGTACTTC. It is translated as CASSQEGWTEDYEQYF.

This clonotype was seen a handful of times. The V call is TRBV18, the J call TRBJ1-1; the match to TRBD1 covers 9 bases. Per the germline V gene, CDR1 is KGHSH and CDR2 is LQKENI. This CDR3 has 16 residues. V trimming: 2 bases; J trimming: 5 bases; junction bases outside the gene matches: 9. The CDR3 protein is CASSPYTGTGKTEAFF. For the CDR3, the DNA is TGTGCCAGCTCACCATACACTGGGACAGGGAAGACTGAAGCTTTCTTT.

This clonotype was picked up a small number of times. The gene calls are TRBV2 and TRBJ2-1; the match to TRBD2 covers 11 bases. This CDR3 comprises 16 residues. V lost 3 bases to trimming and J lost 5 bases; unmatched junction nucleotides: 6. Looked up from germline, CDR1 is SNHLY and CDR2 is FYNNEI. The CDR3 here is CASSDSLAGGHNEQFF. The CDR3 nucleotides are TGTGCCAGCAGTGATTCTTTAGCGGGAGGGCACAATGAGCAGTTCTTC.

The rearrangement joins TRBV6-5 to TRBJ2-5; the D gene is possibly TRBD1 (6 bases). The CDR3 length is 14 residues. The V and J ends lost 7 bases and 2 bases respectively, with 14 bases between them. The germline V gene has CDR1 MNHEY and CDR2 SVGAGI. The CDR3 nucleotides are TGTGCCAGCATAGGGGGAGCGCTTCAAGAGACCCAGTACTTC. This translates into CASIGGALQETQYF.

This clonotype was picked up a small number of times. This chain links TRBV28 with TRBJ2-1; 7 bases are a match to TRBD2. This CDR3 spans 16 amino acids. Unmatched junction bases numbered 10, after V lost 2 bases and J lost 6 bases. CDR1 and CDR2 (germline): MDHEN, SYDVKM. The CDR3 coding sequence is TGTGCCAGCAGTTTAAGTACCGGGAGGTCGGGCAATGAGCAGTTCTTC. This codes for CASSLSTGRSGNEQFF. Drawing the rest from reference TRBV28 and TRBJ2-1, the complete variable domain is DVKVTQSSRYLVKRTGEKVFLECVQDMDHENMFWYRQDPGLGLRLIYFSYDVKMKEKGDIPEGYSVSREKKERFSLILESASTNQTSMYLCASSLSTGRSGNEQFFGPGTRLTVL.

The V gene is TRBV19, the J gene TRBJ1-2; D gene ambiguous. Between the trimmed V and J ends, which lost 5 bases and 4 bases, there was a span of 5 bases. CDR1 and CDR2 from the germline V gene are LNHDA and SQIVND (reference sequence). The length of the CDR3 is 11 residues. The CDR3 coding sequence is TGTGCCAGTAGTCCGTCCTATGGCTACACCTTC. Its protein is CASSPSYGYTF.

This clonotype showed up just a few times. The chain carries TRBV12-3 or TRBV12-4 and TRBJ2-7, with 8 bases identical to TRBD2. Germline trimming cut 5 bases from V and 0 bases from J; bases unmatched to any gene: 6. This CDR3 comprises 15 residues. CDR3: CASSERESRSYEQYF. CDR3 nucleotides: TGTGCCAGCAGTGAGCGGGAGTCCCGCTCCTACGAGCAGTACTTC.

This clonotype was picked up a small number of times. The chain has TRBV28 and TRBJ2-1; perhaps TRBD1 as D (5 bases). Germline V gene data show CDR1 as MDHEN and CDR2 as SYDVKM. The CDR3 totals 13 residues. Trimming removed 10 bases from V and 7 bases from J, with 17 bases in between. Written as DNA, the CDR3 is TGTGCCACCTATAAAGCAGGGCGGAATGAGCAGTTCTTC. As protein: CATYKAGRNEQFF. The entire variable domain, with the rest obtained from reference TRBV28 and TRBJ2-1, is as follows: DVKVTQSSRYLVKRTGEKVFLECVQDMDHENMFWYRQDPGLGLRLIYFSYDVKMKEKGDIPEGYSVSREKKERFSLILESASTNQTSMYLCATYKAGRNEQFFGPGTRLTVL.

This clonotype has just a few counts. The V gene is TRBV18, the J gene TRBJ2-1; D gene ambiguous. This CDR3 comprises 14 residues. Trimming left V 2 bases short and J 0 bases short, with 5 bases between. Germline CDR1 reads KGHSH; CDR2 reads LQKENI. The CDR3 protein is CASSPIDSYNEQFF. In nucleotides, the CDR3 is TGTGCCAGCTCACCAATTGACTCCTACAATGAGCAGTTCTTC.

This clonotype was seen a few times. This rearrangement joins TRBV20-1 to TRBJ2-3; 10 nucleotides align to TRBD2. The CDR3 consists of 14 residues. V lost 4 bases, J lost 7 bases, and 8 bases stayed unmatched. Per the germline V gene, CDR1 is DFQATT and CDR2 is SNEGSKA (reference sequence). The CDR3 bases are TGCAGTGCTAAGAGCGGGAGGGCCCCACATACGCAGTATTTT. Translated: CSAKSGRAPHTQYF.

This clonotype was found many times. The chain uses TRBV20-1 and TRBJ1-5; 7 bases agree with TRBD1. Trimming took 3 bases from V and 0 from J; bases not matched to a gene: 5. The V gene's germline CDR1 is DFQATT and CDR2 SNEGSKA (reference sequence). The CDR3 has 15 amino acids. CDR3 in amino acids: CSASKGTASNQPQHF. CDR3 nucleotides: TGCAGTGCTAGCAAGGGGACAGCTAGCAATCAGCCCCAGCATTTT.

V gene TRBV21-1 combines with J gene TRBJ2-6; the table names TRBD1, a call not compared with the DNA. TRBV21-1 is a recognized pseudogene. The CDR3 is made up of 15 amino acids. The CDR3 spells CASILYREGANVLTF. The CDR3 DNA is TGTGCCAGCATCTTGTACAGGGAGGGGGCCAACGTCCTGACTTTC.

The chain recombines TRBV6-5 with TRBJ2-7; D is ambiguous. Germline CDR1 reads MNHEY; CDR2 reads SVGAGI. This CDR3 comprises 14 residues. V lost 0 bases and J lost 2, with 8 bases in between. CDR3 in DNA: TGTGCCAGCAGTTACTCAGGGTTCGCCTACGAGCAGTACTTC. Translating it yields CASSYSGFAYEQYF.

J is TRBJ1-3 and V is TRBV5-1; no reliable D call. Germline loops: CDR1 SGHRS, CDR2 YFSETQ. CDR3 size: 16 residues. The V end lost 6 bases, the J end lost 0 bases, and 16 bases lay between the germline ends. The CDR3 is CASTLGSSSSGNTIYF. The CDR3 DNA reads TGCGCCAGCACCCTGGGTAGTTCAAGCTCTGGAAACACCATATATTTT.

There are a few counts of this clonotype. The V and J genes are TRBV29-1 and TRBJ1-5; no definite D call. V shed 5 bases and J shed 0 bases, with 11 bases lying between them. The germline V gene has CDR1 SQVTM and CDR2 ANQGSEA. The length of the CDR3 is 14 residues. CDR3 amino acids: CSVSDGDSNQPQHF. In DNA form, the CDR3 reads TGCAGCGTTTCGGACGGTGATAGCAATCAGCCCCAGCATTTT.

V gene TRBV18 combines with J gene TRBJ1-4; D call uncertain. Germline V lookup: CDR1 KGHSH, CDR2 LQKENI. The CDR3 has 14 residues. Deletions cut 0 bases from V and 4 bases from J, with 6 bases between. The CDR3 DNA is TGTGCCAGCTCACCACCCGGTCTTAATGAAAAACTGTTTTTT. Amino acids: CASSPPGLNEKLFF.

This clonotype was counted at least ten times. In nucleotides, the CDR3 is TGTGCCAGCAGCCAGGGGTTTGGTGAGCAGTTCTTC. The encoded protein is CASSQGFGEQFF. The chain combines TRBV7-9 with TRBJ2-1, with TRBD1 as a possible D gene (6 bases). CDR1 and CDR2 (germline): SEHNR, FQNEAQ (reference sequence). This CDR3 has 12 residues. V gave up 5 bases and J gave up 9 bases, with 11 bases separating them.

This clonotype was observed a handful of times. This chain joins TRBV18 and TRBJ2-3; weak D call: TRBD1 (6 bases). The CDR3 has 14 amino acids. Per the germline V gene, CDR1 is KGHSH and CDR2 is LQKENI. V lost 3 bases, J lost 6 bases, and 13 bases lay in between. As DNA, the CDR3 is TGTGCCAGCTCACCGGGACAAGGCTCCGATACGCAGTATTTT. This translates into CASSPGQGSDTQYF.

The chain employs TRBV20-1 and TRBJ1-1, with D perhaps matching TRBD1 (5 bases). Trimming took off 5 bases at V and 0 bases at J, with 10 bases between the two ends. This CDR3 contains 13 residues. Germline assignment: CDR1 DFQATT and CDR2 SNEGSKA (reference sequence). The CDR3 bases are TGCAGTGCTTGTATGGACATGAACACTGAAGCTTTCTTT. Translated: CSACMDMNTEAFF.

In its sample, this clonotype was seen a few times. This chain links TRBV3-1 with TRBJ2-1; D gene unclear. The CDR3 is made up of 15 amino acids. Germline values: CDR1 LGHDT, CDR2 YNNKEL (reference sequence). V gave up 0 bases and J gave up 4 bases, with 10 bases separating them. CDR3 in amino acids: CASSQDGNLYNEQFF. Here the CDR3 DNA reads TGTGCCAGCAGCCAAGATGGGAACCTTTACAATGAGCAGTTCTTC.

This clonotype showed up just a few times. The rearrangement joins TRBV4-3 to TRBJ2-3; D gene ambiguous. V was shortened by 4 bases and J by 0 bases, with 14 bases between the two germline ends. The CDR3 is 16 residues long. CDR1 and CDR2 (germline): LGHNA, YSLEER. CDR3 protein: CASSLSVGSSTDTQYF. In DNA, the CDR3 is TGCGCCAGCAGCCTATCGGTCGGGTCTAGCACAGATACGCAGTATTTT.

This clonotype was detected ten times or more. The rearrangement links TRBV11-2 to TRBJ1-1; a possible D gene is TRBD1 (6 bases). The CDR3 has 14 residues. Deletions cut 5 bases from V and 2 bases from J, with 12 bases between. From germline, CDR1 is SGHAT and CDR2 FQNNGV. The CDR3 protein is CASSLTTGNTEAFF. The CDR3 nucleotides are TGTGCCAGCAGCCTAACGACAGGCAACACTGAAGCTTTCTTT.

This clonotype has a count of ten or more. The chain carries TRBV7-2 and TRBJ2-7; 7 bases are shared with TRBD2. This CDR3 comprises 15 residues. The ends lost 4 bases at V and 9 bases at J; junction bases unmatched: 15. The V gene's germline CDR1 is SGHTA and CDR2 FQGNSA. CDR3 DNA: TGTGCCAGCAGCTCCCAATCGGCGGGAGCATCAGGGCAGTACTTC. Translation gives CASSSQSAGASGQYF.

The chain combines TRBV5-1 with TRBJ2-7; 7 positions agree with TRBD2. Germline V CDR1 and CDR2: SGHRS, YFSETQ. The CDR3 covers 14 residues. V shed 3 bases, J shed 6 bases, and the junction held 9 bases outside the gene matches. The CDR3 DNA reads TGCGCCAGCAGCTCCGTCGGGCGGGAGCGCGAGCAGTACTTC. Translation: CASSSVGREREQYF.

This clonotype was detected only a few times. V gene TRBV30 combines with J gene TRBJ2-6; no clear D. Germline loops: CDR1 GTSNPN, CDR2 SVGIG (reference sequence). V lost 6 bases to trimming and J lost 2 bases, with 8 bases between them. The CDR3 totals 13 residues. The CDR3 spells CACYRAGANVLTF. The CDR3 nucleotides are TGTGCCTGTTATCGGGCTGGGGCCAACGTCCTGACTTTC.

The CDR3 loop reads CASSDQVNTEAFF. CDR3 bases: TGTGCCAGCAGTGACCAGGTGAACACTGAAGCTTTCTTT. The chain links TRBV6-4 to TRBJ1-1, with D hard to call. The V end lost 2 bases, the J end lost 0 bases, and 4 bases lay between the germline ends. CDR1 and CDR2 (germline): MRHNA, SNTAGT. The CDR3 extends over 13 amino acids.

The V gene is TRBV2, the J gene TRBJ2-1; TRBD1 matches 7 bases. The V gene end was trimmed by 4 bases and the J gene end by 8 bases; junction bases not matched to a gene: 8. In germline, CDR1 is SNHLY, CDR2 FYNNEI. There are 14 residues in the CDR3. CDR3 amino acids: CASSVRYRGDEQFF. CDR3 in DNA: TGTGCCAGCAGTGTTCGGTACAGGGGAGATGAGCAGTTCTTC.

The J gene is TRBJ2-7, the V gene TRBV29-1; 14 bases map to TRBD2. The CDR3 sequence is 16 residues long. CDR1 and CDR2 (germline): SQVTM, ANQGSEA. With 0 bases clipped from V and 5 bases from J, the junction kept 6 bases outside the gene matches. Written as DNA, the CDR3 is TGCAGCGTTGAAGACCCGACTAGCGGGAGGGGAAACGAGCAGTACTTC. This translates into CSVEDPTSGRGNEQYF.

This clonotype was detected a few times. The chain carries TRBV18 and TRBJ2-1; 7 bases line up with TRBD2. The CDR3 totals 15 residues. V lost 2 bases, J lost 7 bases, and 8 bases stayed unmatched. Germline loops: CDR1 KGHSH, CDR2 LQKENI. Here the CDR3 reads CASSPNGRSANEQFF. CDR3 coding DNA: TGTGCCAGCTCACCAAACGGGAGGAGTGCGAATGAGCAGTTCTTC.

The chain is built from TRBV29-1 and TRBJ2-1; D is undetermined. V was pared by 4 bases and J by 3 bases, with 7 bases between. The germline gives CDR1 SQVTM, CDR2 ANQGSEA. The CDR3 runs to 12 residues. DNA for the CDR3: TGCAGCGTTGGGGCAGGCTACAATGAGCAGTTCTTC. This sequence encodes CSVGAGYNEQFF.

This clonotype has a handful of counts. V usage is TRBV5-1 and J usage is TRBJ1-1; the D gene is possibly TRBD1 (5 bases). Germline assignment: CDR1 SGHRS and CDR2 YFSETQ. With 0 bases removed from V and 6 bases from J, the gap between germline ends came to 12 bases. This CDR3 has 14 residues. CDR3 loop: CASSLGGVRAEAFF. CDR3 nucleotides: TGCGCCAGCAGCTTGGGAGGGGTCCGCGCTGAAGCTTTCTTT.